This TCR beta chain is drawn from a study of blood T cell repertoires in COVID-19. Overall study context: The United States, Italy and Spain were the sources of the acute and convalescent COVID-19 samples. PBMCs, B-cell-depleted T cells, or T cells provided the cDNA or gDNA that made up the material.

Sequenced by immunoSEQ multiplex PCR; TCRdb stores in-frame clones only, minus some. This table has roughly 120,000 clones, 60% to 80% appearing once. Trimming took 0 bases from V and 5 from J, leaving 9 bases between them. This CDR3 contains 14 residues. Per germline, CDR1 MNHEY and CDR2 SVGAGI. Enrollment of patients from Seattle took place during active infection, with longitudinal follow-up. This receptor was identified in an elderly man with COVID-19, enrolled during active disease. Specimen: peripheral blood. This rearrangement joins TRBV6-5 to TRBJ2-3; D perhaps matches TRBD1 (5 bases). In DNA form, the CDR3 reads TGTGCCAGCAGTTACTCGATTCAGGGAGATACGCAGTATTTT. This translates into CASSYSIQGDTQYF.